Detailed here is one T cell receptor (beta chain). Its antigen is not identified. Gene names are the mouse ones. With the read ending 4 residues before the CDR3 end, the germline J gene is used to fill in that end. This sample was included in a study of CD8+ T cells in alopecia areata. Overall study results and limits: It was less clear whether patients shared TCRs than it was in mice, possibly because of HLA.

After isolation, RNA underwent reverse transcription to generate cDNA as the sequencing template. Only in-frame clones appear in the TCRdb table, and some are missing; sequencing was by immunoSEQ multiplex PCR. Recorded here are around 100,000 clones, none singletons. The ends were cut back, 1 base at V and 0 bases at J, with 6 bases in the middle. The germline gives CDR1 NNHDY, CDR2 SYVADS. The CDR3 has 14 amino acids. The chain uses TRBV13-3 and TRBJ2-5; D gene unclear. This clonotype was sampled from a C3H/HeJ mouse with alopecia areata. This strain has MHC haplotype H2-k. Sequenced sample: lesional skin. The sequenced part of the CDR3 DNA is TGTGCCAGCAGTGATAGTAGTAACCAAGAC. Translating it yields CASSDSSNQD. The entire CDR3 protein is CASSDSSNQDTQYF.